The 29 T cell receptor beta chains reported below all come from one sample, sequenced in a study of blood T cells in healthy people across ages. PCR was performed a second time for about 6 to 11 cycles using a sample-barcoded 5' primer and a J-beta primer mix. Each CDR3 protein gets one entry after TCRdb re-called the 5' RACE reads with MiXCR. Here the sample spans about 930,000 distinct CDR3 sequences, under 35% being singletons. These data also formed part of another study, on T cells of mothers and their children.

Material for sequencing was blood. These receptors were obtained from a woman aged 40 to 55 in good health.

This clonotype was seen a few times. The V gene is TRBV5-6, the J gene TRBJ1-4; the D gene is possibly TRBD1 (6 bases). Germline V CDR1 and CDR2: SGHDT, YYEEEE. The CDR3 covers 14 residues. Trimming pared 6 bases from V and 5 bases from J, leaving 14 bases between. The CDR3 sequence is CASTLGGTNEKLFF. In DNA, the CDR3 is TGTGCCAGCACCTTAGGGGGGACCAATGAAAAACTGTTTTTT. Filled out from reference TRBV5-6 and TRBJ1-4, the complete variable domain reads DAGVTQSPTHLIKTRGQQVTLRCSPKSGHDTVSWYQQALGQGPQFIFQYYEEEERQRGNFPDRFSGHQFPNYSSELNVNALLLGDSALYLCASTLGGTNEKLFFGSGTQLSVL.

This clonotype was detected many times. The CDR3 nucleotides read TGTGCCAGCAGCGTAGGGGACAGCTCTGGGGCCAACGTCCTGACTTTC. It codes for CASSVGDSSGANVLTF. The rearrangement joins TRBV28 to TRBJ2-6, with TRBD1 matching 7 bases. The junction had 5 bases not matched to a gene; V was cut back by 6 bases and J by 0 bases. Germline V gene sequence: CDR1 MDHEN, CDR2 SYDVKM. The CDR3 is 16 amino acids.

This clonotype was observed a handful of times. The chain employs TRBV6-6 and TRBJ1-1; TRBD1 matches at 9 bases. J lost 6 bases, V lost 6 bases, and 8 bases had no gene match. The CDR3 has 14 amino acids. Germline assignment: CDR1 MNHNY and CDR2 SVGAGI (reference sequence). CDR3 coding DNA: TGTGCCAGCAGAACTCGGGACAGGGCAGCTGAAGCTTTCTTT. This translates into CASRTRDRAAEAFF.

The table lists this clonotype with a few counts. The rearrangement uses TRBV12-5 and TRBJ2-1, with D possibly being TRBD1 or TRBD2 (5 bases each). CDR3 size: 14 residues. In germline, CDR1 is LGHNT, CDR2 FRNRAP. V was cut by 5 bases and J by 5 bases, with 13 bases left in between. This CDR3 reads CASGKNGANNEQFF. In DNA, the CDR3 is TGTGCTAGTGGTAAAAACGGGGCAAACAATGAGCAGTTCTTC.

This clonotype was observed a handful of times. The chain links TRBV27 to TRBJ1-2, with TRBD1 identical over 8 bases. The CDR3 consists of 16 residues. Germline V gene sequence: CDR1 MNHEY, CDR2 SMNVEV (reference sequence). V lost 1 base to trimming and J lost 1 base; unmatched junction nucleotides: 5. The chain's CDR3 is CASSLYRDRNNYGYTF. DNA of the CDR3: TGTGCCAGCAGTTTATACCGGGACAGGAATAACTATGGCTACACCTTC.

CDR3 coding DNA: TGCGCCAGCAGCCATTCGTTTGCGGGCGGCGTTTATGGCTACACCTTC. Translated: CASSHSFAGGVYGYTF. This chain joins TRBV5-1 and TRBJ1-2; no clear D gene. Trimming cost V 4 bases and J 5 bases, with 21 bases left between them. CDR1 and CDR2 (germline): SGHRS, YFSETQ. This CDR3 has 16 residues.

About this clonotype: The junction differs from germline at one of its ends, possibly a read error. This rearrangement joins TRBV29-1 to TRBJ1-2; D gene ambiguous. The CDR3 runs to 12 residues. CDR1 and CDR2 (germline): SQVTM, ANQGSEA. This CDR3 reads CSATDGPYDYTF. The DNA of the CDR3 is TGCAGCGCGACTGACGGACCCTATGACTACACCTTC.

J is TRBJ2-3 and V is TRBV9, with a weak D call TRBD2 (6 bases). Looked up from germline, CDR1 is SGDLS and CDR2 is YYNGEE. The CDR3 totals 15 residues. The ends were cut back, 0 bases at V and 2 bases at J, with 10 bases in the middle. The CDR3 nucleotides read TGTGCCAGCAGCGTAGGGCTAGCGAACACAGATACGCAGTATTTT. Amino acid sequence: CASSVGLANTDTQYF.

The chain has TRBV6-1 and TRBJ2-1; 9 bases are shared with TRBD2. The CDR3 runs to 15 residues. Trimming at V came to 1 base and at J to 5 bases, leaving 3 bases not matched to a gene. Per germline, CDR1 MNHNS and CDR2 SASEGT. DNA of the CDR3: TGTGCCAGCAGTGAAGTTAGCGGGGGCAACAATGAGCAGTTCTTC. It is translated as CASSEVSGGNNEQFF.

This chain's CDR3 is CATSRDGYGYTF. The CDR3 bases are TGTGCCACCAGCAGAGATGGCTATGGCTACACCTTC. J is TRBJ1-2 and V is TRBV15; D is uncertain. Germline CDR1 is LNHNV and CDR2 is YYDKDF (reference sequence). This CDR3 spans 12 amino acids. V dropped 0 bases and J dropped 4 bases, with 3 bases sitting between them.

This clonotype was seen more than once but under ten times. The CDR3 nucleotides read TGTGCCAGCAGCACCGGACAGGGGAGGCAGACCCAGTACTTC. Amino acid sequence: CASSTGQGRQTQYF. The chain carries TRBV7-9 and TRBJ2-5, with 9 bases aligning to TRBD1. The CDR3 spans 14 residues. Germline-derived CDR1 and CDR2 are SEHNR and FQNEAQ (reference sequence). The J segment lost 6 bases and the V segment lost 5 bases, leaving 7 bases of the junction unmatched.

This clonotype was observed at least ten times. The rearrangement joins TRBV15 to TRBJ2-5, with 7 positions matching TRBD2. Germline CDR1 and CDR2: LNHNV and YYDKDF (reference sequence). This CDR3 region has 13 residues. Trimming cost V 4 bases and J 5 bases; bases outside gene matches: 4. The CDR3 spells CATSKFGGETQYF. The CDR3 DNA reads as TGTGCCACCAGCAAGTTCGGGGGGGAGACCCAGTACTTC. The whole variable domain, filled in from reference TRBV15 and TRBJ2-5, reads DAMVIQNPRYQVTQFGKPVTLSCSQTLNHNVMYWYQQKSSQAPKLLFHYYDKDFNNEADTPDNFQSRRPNTSFCFLDIRSPGLGDTAMYLCATSKFGGETQYFGPGTRLLVL.

The sample holds many counts of this clonotype. This chain joins TRBV7-3 and TRBJ2-3; 9 nucleotides align to TRBD2. Trimming took 5 bases from V and 0 from J; bases not matched to a gene: 3. The CDR3 sequence is 15 residues long. Per the germline V gene, CDR1 is SGHTA and CDR2 is FQGTGA. CDR3 in amino acids: CASSASGVSTDTQYF. The CDR3 coding sequence is TGTGCCAGCAGCGCTAGCGGGGTGAGCACAGATACGCAGTATTTT.

This clonotype was recorded at least ten times. The chain recombines TRBV20-1 with TRBJ2-5; tentatively, D is TRBD1 or TRBD2 (6 bases each). V was pared by 5 bases and J by 5 bases, with 9 bases between. CDR3 length: 11 amino acids. CDR1 is DFQATT, CDR2 SNEGSKA, per germline (reference sequence). CDR3 bases: TGCAGTGCTTGGAGGGGGGAGACCCAGTACTTC. Protein product: CSAWRGETQYF.

About this clonotype itself: At one boundary the junction diverges from the germline segment, which might be a read error. This chain links TRBV7-2 with TRBJ2-1, with 8 bases matching TRBD2. This CDR3 region has 15 residues. Germline V gene sequence: CDR1 SGHTA, CDR2 FQGNSA. The CDR3 DNA follows: TGCGCCAGCAGCATTAGCGGGGATTCCTACAATGAGCAGTTCTTC. It yields the protein CASSISGDSYNEQFF.

This clonotype was counted at least ten times. The chain joins TRBV5-1 to TRBJ1-2, with a tentative D call TRBD1 (5 bases). The CDR3 has 16 amino acids. Trimming shortened V by 4 bases and J by 5 bases, and 21 bases separated the two germline ends. Germline V lookup: CDR1 SGHRS, CDR2 YFSETQ. The CDR3 loop is CASSRQRGGEAYGYTF. In DNA, the CDR3 is TGCGCCAGCAGCCGACAGCGGGGAGGAGAAGCTTATGGCTACACCTTC.

This clonotype was detected a few times. V usage is TRBV28 and J usage is TRBJ2-1; D is undetermined. Trimming stripped 1 base from V and 7 bases from J, with 8 bases between. Germline CDR1 MDHEN, CDR2 SYDVKM. The CDR3 is 13 residues long. The CDR3 sequence is CASSLSTENEQFF. CDR3 DNA sequence: TGTGCCAGCAGTTTATCGACGGAGAATGAGCAGTTCTTC.

This chain links TRBV7-9 with TRBJ1-5; D perhaps matches TRBD1 (5 bases). There are 14 residues in the CDR3. Germline CDR1 and CDR2: SEHNR and FQNEAQ (reference sequence). V lost 6 bases and J lost 6, with 15 bases in between. The CDR3 DNA reads as TGTGCCAGCAGTCCCGGGGGATCGTCTCAGCCCCAGCATTTT. This codes for CASSPGGSSQPQHF.

This clonotype was counted a few times. DNA of the CDR3: TGTGCCAGCAGGTCCATGGTCAGCTACACCTTC. Translation gives CASRSMVSYTF. The V gene is TRBV28, the J gene TRBJ1-2, with D hard to call. V was shortened by 6 bases and J by 9 bases, with 11 bases between the two germline ends. Germline-derived CDR1 and CDR2 are MDHEN and SYDVKM. The CDR3 covers 11 residues.

The CDR3 nucleotides are TGTGCCAGCAGCCGAAACCCACAGGGAGCTGGAAACACCATATATTTT. Its translation: CASSRNPQGAGNTIYF. The chain has TRBV7-2 and TRBJ1-3, with D tentatively TRBD1 (6 bases). The germline gives CDR1 SGHTA, CDR2 FQGNSA. Trimming pared 5 bases from V and 2 bases from J, leaving 16 bases between. This CDR3 region has 16 residues.

This clonotype was recorded at least ten times. The chain has TRBV7-3 and TRBJ2-1; 8 positions agree with TRBD2. The CDR3 has 15 amino acids. CDR1 SGHTA and CDR2 FQGTGA come from the germline V gene. V shed 4 bases, J shed 7 bases, and the junction held 9 bases outside the gene matches. DNA for the CDR3: TGTGCCAGCAGCTCAAGGGCACTAGCGGAAAATGAGCAGTTCTTC. It yields the protein CASSSRALAENEQFF. The whole variable domain, filled in from reference TRBV7-3 and TRBJ2-1, reads GAGVSQTPSNKVTEKGKYVELRCDPISGHTALYWYRQSLGQGPEFLIYFQGTGAADDSGLPNDRFFAVRPEGSVSTLKIQRTERGDSAVYLCASSSRALAENEQFFGPGTRLTVL.

This clonotype was seen a handful of times. The chain links TRBV12-3 or TRBV12-4 to TRBJ2-1, with TRBD2 matching 9 bases. V lost 6 bases to trimming and J lost 3 bases; unmatched junction nucleotides: 15. This CDR3 is built from 18 residues. The CDR3 protein is CASRREGFAGGRYNEQFF. As DNA, the CDR3 is TGTGCCAGCAGGAGGGAGGGGTTCGCGGGGGGGCGCTACAATGAGCAGTTCTTC.

In its sample, this clonotype was seen a few times. The chain couples TRBV7-9 to TRBJ2-3; 10 nucleotides match TRBD2. CDR3 length: 17 residues. Unmatched junction bases numbered 5, after V lost 0 bases and J lost 2 bases. CDR1 is SEHNR, CDR2 FQNEAQ, per germline (reference sequence). The CDR3 nucleotides read TGTGCCAGCAGCTTAGCTCTAGCGGGGGTGCTCACAGATACGCAGTATTTT. The encoded protein is CASSLALAGVLTDTQYF. The variable domain in full, completed from reference TRBV7-9 and TRBJ2-3, reads DTGVSQNPRHKITKRGQNVTFRCDPISEHNRLYWYRQTLGQGPEFLTYFQNEAQLEKSRLLSDRFSAERPKGSFSTLEIQRTEQGDSAMYLCASSLALAGVLTDTQYFGPGTRLTVL.

There are many counts of this clonotype. The chain couples TRBV11-2 to TRBJ2-5; 8 bases are a match to TRBD2. The junction had 28 bases not matched to a gene; V was cut back by 5 bases and J by 5 bases. CDR3 size: 21 residues. The germline gives CDR1 SGHAT, CDR2 FQNNGV. Here the CDR3 reads CASSRGGLLPTLAPGGETQYF. The CDR3 DNA reads TGTGCCAGCAGCCGGGGGGGGTTACTACCAACACTAGCCCCCGGCGGGGAGACCCAGTACTTC.

The rearrangement uses TRBV5-1 and TRBJ1-2; no clear D gene. Trimming took 0 bases from V and 2 from J, leaving 11 bases between them. The CDR3 has 15 residues. Germline CDR1 SGHRS, CDR2 YFSETQ. The CDR3 nucleotides read TGCGCCAGCAGCTTGGAGCAGTCCCGGAACTATGGCTACACCTTC. Protein product: CASSLEQSRNYGYTF.

The chain carries TRBV11-1 and TRBJ2-5; 9 nucleotides agree with TRBD2. The CDR3 runs 14 residues. Losses at the gene ends were 5 bases for V and 5 bases for J; bases not matched to a gene: 6. CDR1 is SGHAT and CDR2 is FQDESV in the germline V gene (reference sequence). CDR3 DNA sequence: TGTGCCAGCAGCCGCCGCGGGGGGGACGAGACCCAGTACTTC. Translating it yields CASSRRGGDETQYF.

Worth noting for this clonotype: The junction differs from germline at one of its ends, possibly a read error. The chain recombines TRBV28 with TRBJ2-1; 9 bases line up with TRBD2. Germline V gives CDR1 MDHEN, CDR2 SYDVKM. The CDR3 sequence is 15 residues long. CDR3 nucleotide sequence: TGTGCCAACAGTTTGGCCCTAGCGGGGAGCAATGAGCAGTTCTTC. Its translation is CANSLALAGSNEQFF.

The rearrangement uses TRBV15 and TRBJ2-3; maybe TRBD1 (6 bases). Trimming removed 1 base at V and 4 bases at J, with 18 bases between. The CDR3 extends over 17 amino acids. Germline CDR1 and CDR2: LNHNV and YYDKDF (reference sequence). The CDR3: CATSRGVMRGIPDTQYF. The CDR3, as DNA: TGTGCCACCAGCAGAGGCGTCATGAGGGGGATTCCAGATACGCAGTATTTT.

The CDR3 nucleotides read TGTGCCAGCAGCCAATCAGCACCCATTTTACGGGGGATGTATGGCTACACCTTC. It encodes CASSQSAPILRGMYGYTF. The rearrangement links TRBV7-2 to TRBJ1-2; a possible D gene is TRBD1 (5 bases). This CDR3 is 18 amino acids long. Germline assignment: CDR1 SGHTA and CDR2 FQGNSA. Trimming removed 5 bases from V and 5 bases from J, with 27 bases in between.